This T cell receptor beta chain derives from a study of blood T cell repertoires in COVID-19. Sequencing was performed with immunoSEQ multiplex PCR; in TCRdb, only in-frame clones are kept and a portion is missing. The data contain more than 110,000 clones, about four fifths of them singletons. The V gene lost 6 bases and the J gene lost 3 bases, with 12 bases spanning the gap. The CDR3 consists of 13 residues. In germline, CDR1 is SGDLS, CDR2 YYNGEE. The chain combines TRBV9 with TRBJ1-1; D gene unclear. The receptor's source is a man between 35 and 55 years old with acute COVID-19. Material: PBMCs or T cells enriched from blood (not recorded which). This CDR3 reads CASNRGTDTEAFF. CDR3 in DNA: TGTGCCAGCAACCGGGGAACGGACACTGAAGCTTTCTTT.